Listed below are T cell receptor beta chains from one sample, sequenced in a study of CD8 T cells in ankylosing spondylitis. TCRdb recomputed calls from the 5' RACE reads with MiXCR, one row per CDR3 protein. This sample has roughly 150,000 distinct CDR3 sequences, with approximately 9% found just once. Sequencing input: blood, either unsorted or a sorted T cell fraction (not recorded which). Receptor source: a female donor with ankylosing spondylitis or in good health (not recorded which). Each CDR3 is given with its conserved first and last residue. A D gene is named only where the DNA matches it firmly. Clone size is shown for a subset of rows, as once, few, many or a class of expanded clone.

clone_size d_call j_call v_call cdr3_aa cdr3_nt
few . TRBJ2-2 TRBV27 CASRMASTGELFF TGTGCCAGCAGAATGGCGAGCACCGGGGAGCTGTTTTTT
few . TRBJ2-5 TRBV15 CATSRPDGGRAQYF TGTGCCACCAGCAGACCGGACGGTGGTCGGGCCCAGTACTTC
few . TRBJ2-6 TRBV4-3 CATATGTSGANVLTF TGCGCCACTGCCACGGGAACCTCTGGGGCCAACGTCCTGACTTTC
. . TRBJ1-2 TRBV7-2 CASSLAETALKSGYTF TGTGCCAGCAGCTTAGCTGAGACAGCCTTAAAGTCAGGCTACACCTTC
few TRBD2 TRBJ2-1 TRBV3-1 CASSHGTSGDNEQFF TGTGCCAGCAGCCATGGAACTAGCGGGGACAATGAGCAGTTCTTC
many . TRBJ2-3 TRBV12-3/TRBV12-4 CASSYRPSTDTQYF TGTGCCAGCAGTTACCGGCCGAGCACAGATACGCAGTATTTT
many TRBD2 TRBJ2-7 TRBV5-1 CASSSGSGSYEQYF TGCGCCAGCAGCTCTGGTAGCGGGAGCTACGAGCAGTACTTC
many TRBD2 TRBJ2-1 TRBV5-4 CASSSRVGRTSAYNEQFF TGTGCCAGCAGCTCTAGGGTAGGTCGGACTAGCGCCTACAATGAGCAGTTCTTC
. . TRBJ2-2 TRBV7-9 CASSIDHNTGELFF TGTGCCAGCAGCATCGACCACAACACCGGGGAGCTGTTTTTT
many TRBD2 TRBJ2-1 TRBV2 CASSGTSGLYNEQFF TGTGCCAGCAGTGGGACTAGCGGCCTGTACAATGAGCAGTTCTTC
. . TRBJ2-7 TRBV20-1 CSAGEGAYEQYF TGCAGTGCGGGAGAGGGAGCGTACGAGCAGTACTTC
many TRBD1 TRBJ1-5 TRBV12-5 CASGLMDRGNQPQHF TGTGCTAGTGGTTTGATGGACAGGGGAAATCAGCCCCAGCATTTT
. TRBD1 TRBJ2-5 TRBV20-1 CSAVKQGSYYVETQYF TGCAGTGCTGTGAAACAGGGGTCGTATTATGTGGAGACCCAGTACTTC
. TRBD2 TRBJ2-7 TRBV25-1 CASRGRGRDPSHEQYF TGTGCCAGCAGGGGACGGGGGAGGGATCCTTCCCACGAGCAGTACTTC
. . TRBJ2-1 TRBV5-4 CASSLTGGIGNEQFF TGTGCCAGCAGCTTGACAGGTGGTATTGGTAATGAGCAGTTCTTC
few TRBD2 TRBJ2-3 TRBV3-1 CASSRGTSDSTDTQYF TGTGCCAGCAGCCGTGGGACTAGCGATAGCACAGATACGCAGTATTTT
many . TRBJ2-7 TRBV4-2 CASSQGGYEQYF TGTGCCAGCAGCCAAGGGGGCTACGAGCAGTACTTC
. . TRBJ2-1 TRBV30 CAWIRGALYNEQFF TGTGCCTGGATCCGGGGGGCCCTCTACAATGAGCAGTTCTTC
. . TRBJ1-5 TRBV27 CASSFGEDQPQHF TGTGCCAGCAGTTTTGGGGAAGATCAGCCCCAGCATTTT
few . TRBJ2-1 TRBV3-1 CASRQTGSYNEQFF TGTGCCAGCAGACAGACAGGTTCCTACAATGAGCAGTTCTTC
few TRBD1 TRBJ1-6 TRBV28 CASSLGQGFSPLHF TGTGCCAGCAGTTTAGGACAGGGGTTTTCACCCCTCCACTTT
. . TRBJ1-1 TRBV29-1 CSVRGGSGEAFF TGCAGCGTTCGGGGGGGGTCGGGAGAAGCTTTCTTT
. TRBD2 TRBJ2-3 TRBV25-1 CASTLSTSVPDTQYF TGTGCCAGCACCCTGTCGACTAGCGTCCCAGATACGCAGTATTTT